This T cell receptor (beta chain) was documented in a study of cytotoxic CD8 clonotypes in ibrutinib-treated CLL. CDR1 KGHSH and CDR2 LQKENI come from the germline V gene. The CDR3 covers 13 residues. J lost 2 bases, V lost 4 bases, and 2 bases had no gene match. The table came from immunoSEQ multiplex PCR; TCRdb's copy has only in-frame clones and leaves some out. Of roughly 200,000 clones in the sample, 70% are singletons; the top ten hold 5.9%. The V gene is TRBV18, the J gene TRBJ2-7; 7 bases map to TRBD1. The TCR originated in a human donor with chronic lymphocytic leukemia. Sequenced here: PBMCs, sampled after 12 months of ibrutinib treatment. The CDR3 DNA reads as TGTGCCAGCTCACTGGGACAGACCTACGAGCAGTACTTC. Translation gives CASSLGQTYEQYF.